The sequence of this T cell receptor (beta chain) was determined in a study of identical twins. Details on this clonotype: Its specificity is unknown.

Study-wide results and caveats: With abundant cord blood beta clonotypes, insertions were fewer; memory repertoires showed no such pattern.

Each CDR3 protein is one row after TCRdb ran MiXCR on the 5' RACE reads. The sample records hundreds of thousands of distinct CDR3 sequences, less than 25% being singletons. This same sample was also taken into another study, of T cells expressing NK-cell markers. That study adds: Sorted CD3+CD56-NKG2C+, CD3+CD56+NKG2C+ and CD3+CD56+NKG2C- T cells supplied the TCR beta repertoires. Of CD8+ T cells, about 1.0-8% belonged to dominant NKG2C+ clonotypes in 5 to 7 donors.

The TCR sequence derives from a woman younger than 30 in good health. The sample was CD4+ T cells sorted from blood.

The chain's CDR3 is CASSGPTSGSHDTQYF. Here the CDR3 DNA reads TGCGCCAGCAGTGGCCCGACTAGCGGGAGTCACGATACGCAGTATTTT. This rearrangement joins TRBV10-1 to TRBJ2-3; TRBD2 matches 12 bases. Germline lookup yields CDR1 WNHNN and CDR2 SYGVQD (reference sequence). The CDR3 runs to 16 residues. V was clipped by 4 bases and J by 6 bases; unmatched bases: 8.